This TCR beta chain was profiled in a study of OX40 agonist ivuxolimab in advanced cancers. Turning to the study itself: A male proportion of 82.7% was recorded, with mean age around 55 years and range about 20 to 85.

The CDR3 loop spans 16 amino acids. In germline, CDR1 is LNHDA, CDR2 SQIVND (reference sequence). Trimming cost V 5 bases and J 7 bases; bases outside gene matches: 13. General study findings and limits: More expanded clones were seen, on average, in CD8+ T cells than in CD4+.

Comment on this clone: Antigen: not known.

TCRdb's table, derived via immunoSEQ multiplex PCR, lists solely in-frame clones and lacks some. The repertoire holds tens of thousands of clones, with approximately 72% as singletons. This sample comprised CD4+ or CD8+ T cells sorted from blood, obtained in a trial of the OX40 agonist ivuxolimab. The receptor was derived from an adult with an advanced solid tumor such as melanoma, head and neck, liver or kidney cancer. This rearrangement joins TRBV19 to TRBJ1-5; TRBD1 matches 8 bases. The CDR3 here is CASSDRTGSLGQPQHF. CDR3 nucleotides: TGTGCCAGTAGTGATCGGACAGGGAGTTTGGGACAGCCCCAGCATTTT. Drawing the rest from reference TRBV19 and TRBJ1-5, the complete variable domain is DGGITQSPKYLFRKEGQNVTLSCEQNLNHDAMYWYRQDPGQGLRLIYYSQIVNDFQKGDIAEGYSVSREKKESFPLTVTSAQKNPTAFYLCASSDRTGSLGQPQHFGDGTRLSIL.